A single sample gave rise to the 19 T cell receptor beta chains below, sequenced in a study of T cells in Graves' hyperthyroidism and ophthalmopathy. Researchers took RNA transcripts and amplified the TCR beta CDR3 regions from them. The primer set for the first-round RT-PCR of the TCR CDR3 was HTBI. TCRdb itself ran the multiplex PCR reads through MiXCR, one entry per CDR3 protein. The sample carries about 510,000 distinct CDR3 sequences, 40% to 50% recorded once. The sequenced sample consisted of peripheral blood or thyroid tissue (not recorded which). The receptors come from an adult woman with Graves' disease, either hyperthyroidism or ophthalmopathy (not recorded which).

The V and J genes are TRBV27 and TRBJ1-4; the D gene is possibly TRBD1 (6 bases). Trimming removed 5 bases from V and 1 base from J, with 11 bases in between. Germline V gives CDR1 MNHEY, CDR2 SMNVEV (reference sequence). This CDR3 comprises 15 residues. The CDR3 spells CASSPTGRTNEKLFF. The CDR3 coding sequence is TGTGCCAGCAGTCCCACAGGGAGAACTAATGAAAAACTGTTTTTT.

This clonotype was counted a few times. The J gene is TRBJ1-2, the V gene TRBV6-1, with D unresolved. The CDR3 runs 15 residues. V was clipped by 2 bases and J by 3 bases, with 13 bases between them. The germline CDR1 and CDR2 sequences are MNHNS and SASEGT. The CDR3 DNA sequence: TGTGCCAGCAGTGAACCCGGGGTAGCAGACTATGGCTACACCTTC. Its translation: CASSEPGVADYGYTF.

CDR3 sequence (DNA): TGCAGTGCCGACGGACGGAACACCGGGGAGCTGTTTTTT. Translating it yields CSADGRNTGELFF. The chain joins TRBV20-1 to TRBJ2-2; D call uncertain. In germline, CDR1 is DFQATT, CDR2 SNEGSKA (reference sequence). With 6 bases removed from V and 1 base from J, the gap between germline ends came to 9 bases. The CDR3 loop spans 13 amino acids.

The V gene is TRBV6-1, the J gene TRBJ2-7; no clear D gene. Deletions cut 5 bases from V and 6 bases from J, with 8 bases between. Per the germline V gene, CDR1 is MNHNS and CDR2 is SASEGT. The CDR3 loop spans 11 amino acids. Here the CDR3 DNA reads TGTGCCAGCAGTAATATAGGCGAGCAGTACTTC. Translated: CASSNIGEQYF.

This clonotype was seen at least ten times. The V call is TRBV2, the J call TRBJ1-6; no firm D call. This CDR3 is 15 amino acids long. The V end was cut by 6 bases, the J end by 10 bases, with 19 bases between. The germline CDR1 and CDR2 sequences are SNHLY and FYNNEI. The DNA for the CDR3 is TGTGCCAGCAGCGGAAGGGTGGGCCTTCGGTCACCCCTCCACTTT. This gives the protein CASSGRVGLRSPLHF.

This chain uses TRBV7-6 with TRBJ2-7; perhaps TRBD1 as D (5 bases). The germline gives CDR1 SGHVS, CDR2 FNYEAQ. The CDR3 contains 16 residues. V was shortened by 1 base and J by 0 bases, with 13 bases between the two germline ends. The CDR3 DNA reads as TGTGCCAGCAGCTTAGAGATAGCCGACAGCTCCTACGAGCAGTACTTC. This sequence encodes CASSLEIADSSYEQYF.

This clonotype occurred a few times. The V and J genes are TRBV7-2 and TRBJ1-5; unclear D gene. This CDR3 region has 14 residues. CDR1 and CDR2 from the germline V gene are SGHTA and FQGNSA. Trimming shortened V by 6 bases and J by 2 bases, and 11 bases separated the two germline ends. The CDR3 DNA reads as TGTGCCAGCAGTGCCCGGTTGGGCAATCAGCCCCAGCATTTT. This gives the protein CASSARLGNQPQHF. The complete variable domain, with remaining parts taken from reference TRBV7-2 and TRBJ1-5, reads GAGVSQSPSNKVTEKGKDVELRCDPISGHTALYWYRQSLGQGLEFLIYFQGNSAPDKSGLPSDRFSAERTGGSVSTLTIQRTQQEDSAVYLCASSARLGNQPQHFGDGTRLSIL.

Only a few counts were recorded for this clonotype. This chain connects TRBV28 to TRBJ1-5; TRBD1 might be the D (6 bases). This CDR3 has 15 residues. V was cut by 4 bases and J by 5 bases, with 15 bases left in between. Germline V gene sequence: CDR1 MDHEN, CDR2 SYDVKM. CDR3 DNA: TGTGCCAGCAGTTCGGGGGGCGCGCACCATCAGCCCCAGCATTTT. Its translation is CASSSGGAHHQPQHF.

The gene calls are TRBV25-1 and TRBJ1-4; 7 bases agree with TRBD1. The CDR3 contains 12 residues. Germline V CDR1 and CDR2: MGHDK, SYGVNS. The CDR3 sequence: CAQDRANEKLFF. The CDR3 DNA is TGTGCGCAAGACAGGGCTAATGAAAAACTGTTTTTT.

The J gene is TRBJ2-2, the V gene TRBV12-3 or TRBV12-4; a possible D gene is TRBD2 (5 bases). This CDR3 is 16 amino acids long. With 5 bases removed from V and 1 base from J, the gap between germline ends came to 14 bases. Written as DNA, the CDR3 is TGTGCCAGCAGTCTTGCTATCGGGATGAACACCGGGGAGCTGTTTTTT. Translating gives CASSLAIGMNTGELFF.

The CDR3 bases are TGTGCCACCGGGACTAGCGGGAGGGCCAACACCGGGGAGCTGTTTTTT. Its translation is CATGTSGRANTGELFF. The genes are TRBV24-1 and TRBJ2-2, with 16 positions matching TRBD2. Germline V gives CDR1 KGHDR, CDR2 SFDVKD. The CDR3 spans 16 residues. J gave up 2 bases and V 9 bases, and 2 bases lay outside the gene matches.

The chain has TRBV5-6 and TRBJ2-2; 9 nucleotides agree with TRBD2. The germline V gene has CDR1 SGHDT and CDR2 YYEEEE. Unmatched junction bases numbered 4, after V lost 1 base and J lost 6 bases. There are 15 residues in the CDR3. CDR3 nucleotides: TGTGCCAGCAGCTTGAAACTAGCGGGCCCCGGGGAGCTGTTTTTT. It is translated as CASSLKLAGPGELFF.

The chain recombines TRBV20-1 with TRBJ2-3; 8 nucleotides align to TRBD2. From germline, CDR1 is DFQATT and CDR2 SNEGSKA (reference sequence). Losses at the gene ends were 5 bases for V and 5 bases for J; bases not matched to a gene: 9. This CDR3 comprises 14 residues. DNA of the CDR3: TGCAGTGCTGGGAGTTTTGCGGGGGGAGATACGCAGTATTTT. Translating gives CSAGSFAGGDTQYF.

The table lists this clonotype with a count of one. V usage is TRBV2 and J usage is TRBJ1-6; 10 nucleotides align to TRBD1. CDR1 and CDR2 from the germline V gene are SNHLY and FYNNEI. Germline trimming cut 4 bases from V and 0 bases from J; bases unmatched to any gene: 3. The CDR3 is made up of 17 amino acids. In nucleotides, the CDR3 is TGTGCCAGCAGTGGGGGACAGGGGAGCTCCTATAATTCACCCCTCCACTTT. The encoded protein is CASSGGQGSSYNSPLHF.

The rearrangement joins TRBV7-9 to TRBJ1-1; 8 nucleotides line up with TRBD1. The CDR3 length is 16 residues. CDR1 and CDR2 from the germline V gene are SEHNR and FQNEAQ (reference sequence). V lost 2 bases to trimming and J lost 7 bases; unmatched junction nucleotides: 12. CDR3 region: CASSLPPGQALLEAFF. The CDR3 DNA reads TGTGCCAGCAGCTTACCACCGGGACAGGCACTCCTTGAAGCTTTCTTT.

The DNA for the CDR3 is TGCAGTGCTACTTCCCGGGACCTTCAAGAGGAGCAGTACTTC. Translation gives CSATSRDLQEEQYF. The V call is TRBV20-1, the J call TRBJ2-7; D might be TRBD1 or TRBD2, each matching 5 bases. Trimming pared 4 bases from V and 7 bases from J, leaving 20 bases between. The CDR3 sequence is 14 residues long. Germline lookup yields CDR1 DFQATT and CDR2 SNEGSKA (reference sequence).

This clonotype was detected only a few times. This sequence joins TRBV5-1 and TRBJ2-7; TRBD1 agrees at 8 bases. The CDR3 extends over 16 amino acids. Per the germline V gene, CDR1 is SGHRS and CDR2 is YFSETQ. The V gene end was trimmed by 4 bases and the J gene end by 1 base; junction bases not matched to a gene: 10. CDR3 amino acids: CASSPGNRGESYEQYF. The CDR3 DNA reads TGCGCCAGCAGCCCGGGGAACAGGGGGGAATCCTACGAGCAGTACTTC.

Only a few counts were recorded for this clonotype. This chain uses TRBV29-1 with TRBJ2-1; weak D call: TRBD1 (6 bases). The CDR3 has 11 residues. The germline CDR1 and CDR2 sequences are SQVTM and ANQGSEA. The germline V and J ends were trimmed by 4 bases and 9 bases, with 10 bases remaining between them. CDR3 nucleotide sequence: TGCAGCGTTGTGGGGGCTGGTGAGCAGTTCTTC. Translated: CSVVGAGEQFF.

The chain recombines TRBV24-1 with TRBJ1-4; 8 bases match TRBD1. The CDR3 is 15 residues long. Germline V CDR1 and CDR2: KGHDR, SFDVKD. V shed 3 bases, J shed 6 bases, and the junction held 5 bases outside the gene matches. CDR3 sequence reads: CATSDPGTGHEKLFF. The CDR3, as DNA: TGTGCCACCAGTGATCCCGGGACAGGACATGAAAAACTGTTTTTT.